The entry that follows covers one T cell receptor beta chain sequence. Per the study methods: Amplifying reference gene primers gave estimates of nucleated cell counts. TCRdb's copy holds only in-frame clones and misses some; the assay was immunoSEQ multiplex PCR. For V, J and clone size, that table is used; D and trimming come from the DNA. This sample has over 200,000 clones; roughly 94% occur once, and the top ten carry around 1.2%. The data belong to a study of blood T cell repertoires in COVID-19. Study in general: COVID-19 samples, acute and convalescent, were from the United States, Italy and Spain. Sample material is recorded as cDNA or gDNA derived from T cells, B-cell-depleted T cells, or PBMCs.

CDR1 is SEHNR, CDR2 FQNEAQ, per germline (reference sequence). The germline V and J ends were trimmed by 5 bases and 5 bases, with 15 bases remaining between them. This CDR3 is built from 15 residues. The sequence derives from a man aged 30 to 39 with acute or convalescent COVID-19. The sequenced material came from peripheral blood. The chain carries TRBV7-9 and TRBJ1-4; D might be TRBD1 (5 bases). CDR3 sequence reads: CASSPDRALNEKLFF. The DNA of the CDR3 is TGTGCCAGCAGCCCCGACAGAGCTTTAAATGAAAAACTGTTTTTT.